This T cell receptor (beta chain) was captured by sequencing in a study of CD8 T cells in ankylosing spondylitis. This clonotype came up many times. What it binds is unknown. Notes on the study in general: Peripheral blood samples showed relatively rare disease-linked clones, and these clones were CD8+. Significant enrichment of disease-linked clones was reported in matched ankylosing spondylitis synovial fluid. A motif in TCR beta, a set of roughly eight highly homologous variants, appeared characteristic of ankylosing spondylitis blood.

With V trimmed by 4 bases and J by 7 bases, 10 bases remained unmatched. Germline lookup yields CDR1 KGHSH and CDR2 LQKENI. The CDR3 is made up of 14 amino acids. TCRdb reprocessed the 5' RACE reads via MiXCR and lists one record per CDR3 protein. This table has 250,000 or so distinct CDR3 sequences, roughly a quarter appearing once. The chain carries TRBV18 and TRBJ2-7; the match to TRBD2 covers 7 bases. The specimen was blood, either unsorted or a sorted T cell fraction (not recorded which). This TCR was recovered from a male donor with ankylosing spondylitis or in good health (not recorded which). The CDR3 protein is CASSLGRWGGEQYF. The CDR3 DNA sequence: TGTGCCAGCTCACTTGGCCGGTGGGGAGGGGAGCAGTACTTC.